The clone carrying this TCR beta chain was picked up one time. This entry belongs to a study of blood T cell repertoires in COVID-19. V was pared by 7 bases and J by 3 bases, with 15 bases between. Germline values: CDR1 SGHAT, CDR2 FQDESV (reference sequence). The CDR3 runs to 14 residues. Source study methods: Reference gene primer amplification gave nucleated cell count estimates. TCRdb's copy holds only in-frame clones and misses some; the assay was immunoSEQ multiplex PCR. D and trimming come from the DNA, and the V and J calls and clone size come from that table. The data hold roughly 170,000 clones, with roughly nine tenths observed a single time.

The chain has TRBV11-1 and TRBJ1-1, with D possibly being TRBD1 (5 bases). The material sequenced was peripheral blood. This clonotype originated in a man aged 65 to 85 with active or convalescent COVID-19. DNA for the CDR3: TGTGCCAGCACCCCGGACACCCGGGACACTGAAGCTTTCTTT. Translation gives CASTPDTRDTEAFF.